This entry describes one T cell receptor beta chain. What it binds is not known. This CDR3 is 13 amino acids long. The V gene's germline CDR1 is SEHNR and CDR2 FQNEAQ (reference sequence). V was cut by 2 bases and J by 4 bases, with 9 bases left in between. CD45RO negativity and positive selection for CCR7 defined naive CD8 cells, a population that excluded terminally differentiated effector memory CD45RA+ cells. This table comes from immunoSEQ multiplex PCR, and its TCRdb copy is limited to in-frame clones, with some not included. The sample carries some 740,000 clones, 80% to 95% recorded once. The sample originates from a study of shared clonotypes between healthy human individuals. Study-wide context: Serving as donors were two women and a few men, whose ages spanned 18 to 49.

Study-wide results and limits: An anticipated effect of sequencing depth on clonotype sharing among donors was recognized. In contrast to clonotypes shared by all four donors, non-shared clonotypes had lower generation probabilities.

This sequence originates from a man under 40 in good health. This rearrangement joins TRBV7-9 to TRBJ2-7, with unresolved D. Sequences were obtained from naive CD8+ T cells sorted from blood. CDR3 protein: CASSLSRLYEQYF. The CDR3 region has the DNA TGTGCCAGCAGCTTAAGCAGGTTATACGAGCAGTACTTC.